This T cell receptor (beta chain) was sequenced in a study of glioma-infiltrating T cells. Using RNA template, CDR3s of TCR alpha and beta were amplified with iRepertoire arm-PCR. One-step reverse transcription and amplification started from approximately 100-400 ng of tissue mRNA or PBMC total RNA. TCRdb reprocessed the multiplex PCR reads with MiXCR, giving one entry per CDR3 protein. The sample contains about 190,000 distinct CDR3 sequences, 32% of which appear only once. The sequencing sample was made of glioma tissue, nonneoplastic brain tissue, or PBMCs (not recorded which). The TCR originated in a human donor with low-grade glioma or glioblastoma, undergoing nonglioma brain surgery, or in good health (not recorded which).

CDR3 in amino acids: CASSHPNKLAKNIQYF. The CDR3 DNA is TGTGCCAGCAGCCACCCTAATAAGTTAGCCAAAAACATTCAGTACTTC. The rearrangement joins TRBV11-2 to TRBJ2-4, with D uncertain. The CDR3 totals 16 residues. Germline CDR1 reads SGHAT; CDR2 reads FQNNGV. V gave up 5 bases and J gave up 0 bases, with 14 bases separating them.